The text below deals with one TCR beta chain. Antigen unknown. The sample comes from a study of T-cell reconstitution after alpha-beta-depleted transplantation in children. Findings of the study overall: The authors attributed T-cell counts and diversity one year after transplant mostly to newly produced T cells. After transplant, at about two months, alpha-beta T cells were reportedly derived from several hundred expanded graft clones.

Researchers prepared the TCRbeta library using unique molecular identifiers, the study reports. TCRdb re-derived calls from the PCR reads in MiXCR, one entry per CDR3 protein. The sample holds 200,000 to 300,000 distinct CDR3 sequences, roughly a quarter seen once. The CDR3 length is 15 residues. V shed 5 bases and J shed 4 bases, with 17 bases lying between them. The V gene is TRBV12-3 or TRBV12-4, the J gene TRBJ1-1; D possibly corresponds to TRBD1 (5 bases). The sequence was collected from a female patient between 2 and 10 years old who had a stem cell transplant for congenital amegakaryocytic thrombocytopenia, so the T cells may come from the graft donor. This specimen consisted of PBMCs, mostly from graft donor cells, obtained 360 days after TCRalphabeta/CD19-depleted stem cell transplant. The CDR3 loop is CASSPGGKRSTEAFF. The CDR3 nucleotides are TGTGCCAGCAGTCCGGGGGGGAAGAGGTCCACTGAAGCTTTCTTT.